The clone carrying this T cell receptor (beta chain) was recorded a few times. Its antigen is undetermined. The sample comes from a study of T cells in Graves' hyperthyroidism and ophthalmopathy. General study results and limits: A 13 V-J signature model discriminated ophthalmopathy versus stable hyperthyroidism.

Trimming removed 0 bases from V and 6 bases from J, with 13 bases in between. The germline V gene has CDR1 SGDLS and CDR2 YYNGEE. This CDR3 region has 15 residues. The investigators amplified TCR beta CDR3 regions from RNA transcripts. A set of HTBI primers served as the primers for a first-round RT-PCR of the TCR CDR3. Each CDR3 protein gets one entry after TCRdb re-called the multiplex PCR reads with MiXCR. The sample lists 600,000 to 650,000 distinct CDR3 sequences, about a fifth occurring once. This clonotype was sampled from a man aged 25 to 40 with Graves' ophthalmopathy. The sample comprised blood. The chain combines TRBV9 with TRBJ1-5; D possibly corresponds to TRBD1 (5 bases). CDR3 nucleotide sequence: TGTGCCAGCAGCGTAGGGGACCACCCTAGTCAGCCCCAGCATTTT. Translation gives CASSVGDHPSQPQHF.